The entry that follows covers one T cell receptor (beta chain) sequence. The antigen is unknown. CDR1 and CDR2 from the germline V gene are SGDLS and YYNGEE. This CDR3 comprises 15 residues. V lost 0 bases, J lost 2 bases, and 10 bases lay in between. The sample comes from a study of cytomegalovirus exposure and HLA in healthy donors. Whole-study findings and limits: The study recorded over 150 TCR beta chains that were cytomegalovirus-associated.

Assay: immunoSEQ multiplex PCR; the TCRdb copy retains only in-frame clones and omits some. This sample has 220,000 or so clones, with roughly 87% found just once. The approximately 120-subject validation cohort, separate from the roughly 670-subject first cohort, included the donors. The V gene is TRBV9, the J gene TRBJ2-3; D unclear. The receptor comes from a woman aged 18-29 years in good health and CMV-seropositive. Sequenced sample: PBMCs. CDR3 nucleotides: TGTGCCAGCAGCGTAGGGTCAGTCCCCACAGATACGCAGTATTTT. Its protein product is CASSVGSVPTDTQYF.